One and the same sample provided the 21 T cell receptor beta chains below, sequenced in a study of identical twins. Via MiXCR, TCRdb re-called the 5' RACE reads, giving one row per CDR3 protein. Altogether 1.5 million to 2 million distinct CDR3 sequences are present, roughly a third being singletons, with the ten largest covering about 0.25%. Specimen: cord blood. Receptor source: a newborn girl in good health.

Only a few counts were recorded for this clonotype. The CDR3 DNA reads as TGTGCCAGCAGCCAACAGGGACTCCACAATGAGCAGTTCTTC. It specifies CASSQQGLHNEQFF. The chain joins TRBV7-9 to TRBJ2-1; D may match TRBD1 or TRBD2 (6 bases each). Germline V lookup: CDR1 SEHNR, CDR2 FQNEAQ (reference sequence). The CDR3 totals 14 residues. The V and J ends lost 5 bases and 5 bases respectively, with 13 bases between them.

This clonotype showed up just a few times. The rearrangement joins TRBV2 to TRBJ2-3; 12 nucleotides agree with TRBD2. From germline, CDR1 is SNHLY and CDR2 FYNNEI. The CDR3 runs 15 residues. The trim removed 3 bases at V and 14 bases at J, leaving 12 bases unmatched. This CDR3 is CASSDPSSGRAGPYF. The CDR3 DNA reads TGTGCCAGCAGTGATCCATCTAGCGGGAGGGCCGGTCCGTATTTT.

This clonotype was seen a handful of times. The rearrangement joins TRBV20-1 to TRBJ2-7; tentatively, D is TRBD1 (6 bases). This CDR3 region has 14 residues. Looked up from germline, CDR1 is DFQATT and CDR2 is SNEGSKA (reference sequence). Trimming pared 7 bases from V and 3 bases from J, leaving 19 bases between. CDR3 in amino acids: CSGKEAGAVYEQYF. The CDR3 nucleotides are TGCAGTGGGAAAGAGGCAGGGGCAGTCTACGAGCAGTACTTC.

This clonotype has only a few counts. This CDR3 reads CASNNPPYEQYF. Written as DNA, the CDR3 is TGTGCCAGCAACAACCCGCCCTACGAGCAGTACTTC. V usage is TRBV6-2 or TRBV6-3 and J usage is TRBJ2-7; D remains unclear. Trimming stripped 7 bases from V and 2 bases from J, with 9 bases between. Germline CDR1 is MNHEY and CDR2 is SVGEGT. CDR3 length equals 12 residues.

The chain employs TRBV20-1 and TRBJ2-4, with a weak D call TRBD2 (6 bases). The V gene lost 2 bases and the J gene lost 8 bases, with 10 bases spanning the gap. The CDR3 contains 12 residues. CDR1 and CDR2 (germline): DFQATT, SNEGSKA (reference sequence). The CDR3 is CSARRDSDIQYF. The CDR3 coding sequence is TGCAGTGCTAGACGGGACTCTGACATTCAGTACTTC.

The CDR3 is CATSDLSGRMAKNIQYF. The CDR3 DNA follows: TGTGCCACCAGTGATCTTAGCGGGAGAATGGCCAAAAACATTCAGTACTTC. The J gene is TRBJ2-4, the V gene TRBV24-1, with 9 positions matching TRBD2. With 3 bases clipped from V and 1 base from J, the junction kept 6 bases outside the gene matches. This CDR3 comprises 17 residues. Germline lookup yields CDR1 KGHDR and CDR2 SFDVKD.

The table lists this clonotype with many counts. This sequence may be a read error, since a much larger clone differs from it by one base. CDR3 sequence: CASSLGQDNGYTF. The CDR3 coding sequence is TGCGCCAGCAGCTTGGGACAGGACAATGGCTACACCTTC. This chain joins TRBV5-1 and TRBJ1-2; D perhaps matches TRBD1 (6 bases). V lost 0 bases to trimming and J lost 6 bases, with 9 bases between them. This CDR3 is 13 amino acids long. In germline, CDR1 is SGHRS, CDR2 YFSETQ. Combining the CDR3 with reference TRBV5-1 and TRBJ1-2 gives the whole variable domain KAGVTQTPRYLIKTRGQQVTLSCSPISGHRSVSWYQQTPGQGLQFLFEYFSETQRNKGNFPGRFSGRQFSNSRSEMNVSTLELGDSALYLCASSLGQDNGYTFGSGTRLTVV.

The J gene is TRBJ2-1, the V gene TRBV5-1, with D unresolved. The tail of the sequence fits TRBJ2-7 better, so the J call may be wrong. CDR1 is SGHRS, CDR2 YFSETQ, per germline. CDR3 length equals 14 residues. CDR3 sequence reads: CASSISSSYNEQYF. The CDR3 coding sequence is TGCGCCAGCAGTATTTCAAGCTCCTACAATGAGCAGTACTTC.

This clonotype was seen many times. The CDR3 spells CASSLVRGVYNEQFF. The CDR3 region has the DNA TGTGCCAGCAGCTTAGTTAGGGGCGTATACAATGAGCAGTTCTTC. J is TRBJ2-1 and V is TRBV7-2; a possible D gene is TRBD1 (5 bases). CDR1 is SGHTA, CDR2 FQGNSA, per germline. This CDR3 is built from 15 residues. V shed 1 base and J shed 4 bases, with 11 bases lying between them.

This clonotype was observed a few times. The rearrangement uses TRBV4-1 and TRBJ2-3; D possibly uses TRBD1 or TRBD2 (5 bases each). Between the trimmed V and J ends, which lost 0 bases and 0 bases, there was a span of 7 bases. CDR1 and CDR2 from the germline V gene are MGHRA and YSYEKL. The CDR3 extends over 15 amino acids. The CDR3 sequence is CASSQDGDSTDTQYF. In nucleotides, the CDR3 is TGCGCCAGCAGCCAAGATGGGGACAGCACAGATACGCAGTATTTT.

Only a few counts were recorded for this clonotype. The chain links TRBV20-1 to TRBJ2-5; the match to TRBD2 covers 9 bases. The J call may not be correct, given that the DNA end is closer to TRBJ2-7. Germline V gene sequence: CDR1 DFQATT, CDR2 SNEGSKA (reference sequence). This CDR3 has 15 amino acids. The CDR3 here is CSAPRGSGGYYEQYF. In nucleotides, the CDR3 is TGCAGTGCTCCTCGGGGTAGCGGGGGCTACTACGAGCAGTACTTC.

The chain recombines TRBV28 with TRBJ1-1; D not certain. This CDR3 spans 9 amino acids. The V gene's germline CDR1 is MDHEN and CDR2 SYDVKM. Trimming removed 6 bases at V and 7 bases at J, with 3 bases between. The CDR3 here is CASRNEAFF. The CDR3 DNA sequence: TGTGCCAGCAGAAATGAAGCTTTCTTT. Together with reference TRBV28 and TRBJ1-1, the CDR3 gives the full variable domain: DVKVTQSSRYLVKRTGEKVFLECVQDMDHENMFWYRQDPGLGLRLIYFSYDVKMKEKGDIPEGYSVSREKKERFSLILESASTNQTSMYLCASRNEAFFGQGTRLTVV.

The J gene is TRBJ2-5, the V gene TRBV24-1; 11 bases are a match to TRBD1. From germline, CDR1 is KGHDR and CDR2 SFDVKD. This CDR3 has 13 residues. The J segment lost 11 bases and the V segment lost 3 bases, leaving 4 bases of the junction unmatched. The CDR3 coding sequence is TGTGCCACCAGTGATCGGACAGGGGGCAATCAGTACTTC. Its translation is CATSDRTGGNQYF.

This chain joins TRBV14 and TRBJ2-2; D remains unclear. Trimming took 1 base from V and 3 from J, leaving 15 bases between them. This CDR3 region has 17 residues. CDR1 is SGHDN, CDR2 FVKESK, per germline. DNA of the CDR3: TGTGCCAGCAGCCAAGTACTCGCAACCTCACACACCGGGGAGCTGTTTTTT. This gives the protein CASSQVLATSHTGELFF. The whole variable domain, remainder taken from reference TRBV14 and TRBJ2-2, is EAGVTQFPSHSVIEKGQTVTLRCDPISGHDNLYWYRRVMGKEIKFLLHFVKESKQDESGMPNNRFLAERTGGTYSTLKVQPAELEDSGVYFCASSQVLATSHTGELFFGEGSRLTVL.

V usage is TRBV27 and J usage is TRBJ2-7, with D possibly being TRBD2 (6 bases). Trimming removed 8 bases from V and 3 bases from J, with 14 bases in between. Germline assignment: CDR1 MNHEY and CDR2 SMNVEV (reference sequence). The CDR3 is made up of 13 amino acids. In nucleotides, the CDR3 is TGTGCCAGCGCCGACGGGAGAAACTACGAGCAGTACTTC. As protein: CASADGRNYEQYF.

Notes on this clonotype: The junction shows a germline mismatch at one end, possibly a read error. The V call is TRBV3-1, the J call TRBJ1-6; TRBD1 matches 8 bases. The CDR3 totals 16 residues. Germline V gene data show CDR1 as LGHDT and CDR2 as YNNKEL (reference sequence). CDR3 in DNA: TGTGCCAGCAGCCGCCCGACAGGGGTGGGTAATTCACCCCCCCACTTT. Protein product: CASSRPTGVGNSPPHF.

This clonotype came up a few times. The chain employs TRBV20-1 and TRBJ2-5, with 11 bases that match TRBD2. V was pared by 3 bases and J by 0 bases, with 9 bases of the junction left unmatched. In germline, CDR1 is DFQATT, CDR2 SNEGSKA (reference sequence). The CDR3 length is 17 residues. The CDR3: CSARSLAGGKYQETQYF. Here the CDR3 DNA reads TGCAGTGCTAGGTCCCTAGCGGGGGGCAAATACCAAGAGACCCAGTACTTC.

This clonotype was seen more than once but under ten times. The rearrangement links TRBV28 to TRBJ1-5; perhaps TRBD1 as D (6 bases). The length of the CDR3 is 20 residues. Germline V gene sequence: CDR1 MDHEN, CDR2 SYDVKM. The V and J ends lost 7 bases and 0 bases respectively, with 28 bases between them. CDR3 bases: TGTGCCAGCACTACTGTAACCACAGGGAGGGGGGTATATAGCAATCAGCCCCAGCATTTT. It is translated as CASTTVTTGRGVYSNQPQHF.

Comments on this clonotype: One end of the junction does not line up with germline, which may come from a read error. The chain employs TRBV24-1 and TRBJ2-3; 11 bases are shared with TRBD1. Germline V gene data show CDR1 as KGHDR and CDR2 as SFDVKD. The CDR3 has 17 amino acids. CDR3 region: CATGEAGQGDSTDTQYF. For the CDR3, the DNA is TGTGCCACCGGTGAGGCGGGACAGGGGGACTCCACAGATACGCAGTATTTT.

This clonotype was seen a handful of times. V is TRBV10-3 and J is TRBJ2-3; D is uncertain. CDR3 length: 14 residues. CDR1 is ENHRY, CDR2 SYGVKD, per germline. V gave up 2 bases and J gave up 5 bases, with 11 bases separating them. The CDR3 here is CAISEAIARDTQYF. The CDR3 bases are TGTGCCATCAGTGAGGCAATAGCCCGAGATACGCAGTATTTT.

J is TRBJ2-7 and V is TRBV6-1; weak D call: TRBD2 (5 bases). The germline gives CDR1 MNHNS, CDR2 SASEGT. V dropped 4 bases and J dropped 4 bases, with 11 bases sitting between them. CDR3 size: 13 residues. The DNA of the CDR3 is TGTGCCAGCAGTGCTAATCGGGGATACGAGCAGTACTTC. It codes for CASSANRGYEQYF.